This TCR beta chain was found in a study of cytomegalovirus exposure and HLA in healthy donors. Use of 60 Vbeta and 13 Jbeta primers characterized the PCR. Clones were read by immunoSEQ multiplex PCR, and TCRdb kept only the in-frame ones, dropping some. Of hundreds of thousands of clones in the sample, 65% to 85% were seen once. Unmatched junction bases numbered 5, after V lost 4 bases and J lost 2 bases. The germline CDR1 and CDR2 sequences are SGHRS and YFSETQ. This CDR3 contains 14 residues. This rearrangement joins TRBV5-1 to TRBJ2-5; 7 bases fit TRBD1. Sequences were obtained from PBMCs. This receptor was identified in a man younger than 40 in good health and CMV-seronegative. The CDR3 nucleotides are TGCGCCAGCAGCATACCGGGACAGCAAGAGACCCAGTACTTC. Amino acid sequence: CASSIPGQQETQYF.